The clone carrying this TCR beta chain was observed at least ten times. What it binds is unknown. The CDR3 spans 18 residues. The data were taken from a study of blood T cells in healthy people across ages. General study points: Naive and antigen-experienced cells were not separated, limiting conclusive comparison.

A second PCR of roughly 7 to 11 cycles used a sample-barcoded 5' primer and a J-beta primer mix. TCRdb reanalysed the 5' RACE reads using MiXCR and keeps one entry per CDR3 protein. In the table there are about 650,000 distinct CDR3 sequences, approximately 52% of which are singletons. The rearrangement links TRBV21-1 to TRBJ1-4; TRBD1, the table's D call, was not compared with the DNA. TRBV21-1 is a known pseudogene. The specimen sequenced was blood. The receptor comes from a woman of 80 years or more in good health. In nucleotides, the CDR3 is TGTGCCAGCAGCAAATTCCTTTGGGGACAGGGGTTGAATGAAAAACTGTTTTTT. Amino acid sequence: CASSKFLWGQGLNEKLFF.